A single sample is the source of the 14 T cell receptor beta chains below, sequenced in a study of blood T cell repertoires in COVID-19. The data were produced by immunoSEQ multiplex PCR, yet TCRdb's version contains in-frame clones alone and is incomplete. The sample consists of under 200,000 clones, around three quarters of them appearing once. The sample taken for sequencing was peripheral blood. All receptors come from a man aged 60 to 75 with active or convalescent COVID-19.

The chain combines TRBV7-8 with TRBJ1-5; a possible D gene is TRBD1 (5 bases). Germline CDR1 SGHVS, CDR2 FQNEAQ. Trimming took 5 bases from V and 6 from J, leaving 11 bases between them. This CDR3 is 13 amino acids long. CDR3 residues: CASSIGAGQPQHF. The CDR3 DNA reads as TGTGCCAGCAGCATAGGGGCAGGTCAGCCCCAGCATTTT.

The chain carries TRBV2 and TRBJ2-3, with 8 bases lining up with TRBD2. The CDR3 extends over 12 amino acids. Germline lookup yields CDR1 SNHLY and CDR2 FYNNEI. V lost 5 bases, J lost 6 bases, and 1 base stayed unmatched. As DNA, the CDR3 is TGTGCCAGCAGTACTAGCGGTGATACGCAGTATTTT. This encodes CASSTSGDTQYF.

This rearrangement joins TRBV27 to TRBJ1-1; TRBD1 matches at 12 bases. The germline V gene encodes CDR1 MNHEY and CDR2 SMNVEV (reference sequence). V dropped 6 bases and J dropped 8; count of bases not matched to a gene: 13. The CDR3 spans 16 residues. CDR3 in DNA: TGTGCCAGCAGCCTTCTCCCCGGGACAGGGGGCTTGGAAGCTTTCTTT. It yields the protein CASSLLPGTGGLEAFF.

The V and J genes are TRBV4-3 and TRBJ2-7, with 8 bases matching TRBD2. The CDR3 has 15 amino acids. The V segment lost 1 base and the J segment 7 bases; nucleotides outside the gene matches: 9. Germline CDR1 LGHNA, CDR2 YSLEER. CDR3 coding DNA: TGCGCCAGCAGCCAAGGGTCTAGCGGGCCGTGGGAGCAGTACTTC. Protein sequence: CASSQGSSGPWEQYF.

The chain uses TRBV5-1 and TRBJ2-1; 8 positions agree with TRBD2. V lost 5 bases to trimming and J lost 3 bases; unmatched junction nucleotides: 4. CDR1 SGHRS and CDR2 YFSETQ come from the germline V gene. The length of the CDR3 is 14 residues. Written as DNA, the CDR3 is TGCGCCAGCAGGATTAGCGGGAACTACAATGAGCAGTTCTTC. Its translation is CASRISGNYNEQFF.

The count of this clone is one. This sequence joins TRBV10-3 and TRBJ2-1; TRBD2 matches at 7 bases. The V gene end was trimmed by 3 bases and the J gene end by 0 bases; junction bases not matched to a gene: 2. The CDR3 spans 15 residues. CDR1 and CDR2 from the germline V gene are ENHRY and SYGVKD. CDR3 sequence: CAISEAGSSYNEQFF. The CDR3 DNA follows: TGTGCCATCAGTGAAGCGGGGAGCTCCTACAATGAGCAGTTCTTC.

The chain combines TRBV6-6 with TRBJ2-1; tentatively, D is TRBD2 (6 bases). V was shortened by 0 bases and J by 7 bases, with 13 bases between the two germline ends. The CDR3 covers 15 residues. Per the germline V gene, CDR1 is MNHNY and CDR2 is SVGAGI (reference sequence). CDR3 residues: CASSYSGSGGNEQFF. The CDR3 nucleotides are TGTGCCAGCAGTTACTCAGGCTCTGGGGGGAATGAGCAGTTCTTC.

The rearrangement uses TRBV2 and TRBJ1-4; 7 bases match TRBD1. Germline V gene lookup returns CDR1 SNHLY and CDR2 FYNNEI. This CDR3 spans 15 amino acids. V was clipped by 5 bases and J by 3 bases; unmatched bases: 6. This CDR3 is CASSSRQGANEKLFF. CDR3 sequence (DNA): TGTGCCAGCAGTTCGCGACAGGGCGCTAATGAAAAACTGTTTTTT.

This chain joins TRBV7-2 and TRBJ1-3; D remains unclear. V was clipped by 3 bases and J by 4 bases, with 10 bases between them. In germline, CDR1 is SGHTA, CDR2 FQGNSA. The CDR3 extends over 14 amino acids. CDR3 bases: TGTGCCAGCAGCTTCGCGGGTCTGGGAAACACCATATATTTT. Amino acid sequence: CASSFAGLGNTIYF. The full variable domain, its missing parts supplied by reference TRBV7-2 and TRBJ1-3, is GAGVSQSPSNKVTEKGKDVELRCDPISGHTALYWYRQSLGQGLEFLIYFQGNSAPDKSGLPSDRFSAERTGGSVSTLTIQRTQQEDSAVYLCASSFAGLGNTIYFGEGSWLTVV.

The chain recombines TRBV29-1 with TRBJ2-7; D might be TRBD1 (6 bases). From germline, CDR1 is SQVTM and CDR2 ANQGSEA. This CDR3 is built from 12 residues. Trimming cost V 7 bases and J 2 bases, with 12 bases left between them. The CDR3 sequence is CSGRDNTYEQYF. CDR3 bases: TGCAGCGGCCGGGACAACACCTACGAGCAGTACTTC.

This clone was seen only once. The rearrangement joins TRBV6-6 to TRBJ2-2, with 7 bases that match TRBD1. J gave up 0 bases and V 7 bases, and 8 bases lay outside the gene matches. The V gene's germline CDR1 is MNHNY and CDR2 SVGAGI (reference sequence). CDR3 length: 16 residues. The CDR3 sequence: CASKRTGQPNTGELFF. The CDR3 DNA follows: TGTGCCAGCAAGAGGACGGGACAGCCGAACACCGGGGAGCTGTTTTTT.

V and J are TRBV30 and TRBJ2-7; no reliable D call. The CDR3 totals 16 residues. Trimming cost V 0 bases and J 0 bases, with 15 bases left between them. Germline-derived CDR1 and CDR2 are GTSNPN and SVGIG (reference sequence). CDR3 residues: CAWSVPHSQLSYEQYF. DNA of the CDR3: TGTGCCTGGAGTGTACCCCACAGCCAACTCTCCTACGAGCAGTACTTC. The variable domain in full, with the rest retrieved from reference TRBV30 and TRBJ2-7, is SQTIHQWPATLVQPVGSPLSLECTVEGTSNPNLYWYRQAAGRGLQLLFYSVGIGQISSEVPQNLSASRPQDRQFILSSKKLLLSDSGFYLCAWSVPHSQLSYEQYFGPGTRLTVT.

This clone appeared a few times. The V gene is TRBV9, the J gene TRBJ1-2; no firm D call. The CDR3 contains 14 residues. CDR1 SGDLS and CDR2 YYNGEE come from the germline V gene. Trimming pared 3 bases from V and 10 bases from J, leaving 19 bases between. CDR3 in DNA: TGTGCCAGCAGCGCGGGGTGGGGATTGATGACCTACACCTTC. This sequence encodes CASSAGWGLMTYTF.

The genes are TRBV11-3 and TRBJ2-2; TRBD2 matches at 13 bases. V lost 1 base, J lost 6 bases, and 2 bases stayed unmatched. Germline CDR1 and CDR2: SGHNT and YENEEA. The CDR3 runs 16 residues. Here the CDR3 reads CASSLGGLAGAGELFF. In DNA, the CDR3 is TGTGCCAGCAGCTTAGGTGGACTAGCGGGGGCCGGGGAGCTGTTTTTT.